These T cell receptor beta chains were read from a single sample in a study of cytomegalovirus exposure and HLA in healthy donors. TCRdb's copy holds only in-frame clones and misses some; the assay was immunoSEQ multiplex PCR. The sample yields about 150,000 clones, nearly 80% seen once. Sequencing used PBMCs. Receptors were obtained from a man aged 25 to 40 in good health and CMV-seronegative. Each CDR3 is given with its conserved first and last residue. For some rows the clone size is stated as once, few or many, or as a class when expanded; others skip it.

clone size	J gene	V gene	CDR3 protein
once	TRBJ2-3	TRBV7-9	CASSPGLAGGYRHTQYF
once	TRBJ2-7	TRBV2	CASNEITGHYYEQYF
.	TRBJ1-1	TRBV5-1	CASSKGQRTEAFF
.	TRBJ1-2	TRBV5-1	CASSDITYGYTF
.	TRBJ1-2	TRBV7-8	CASSLVGGTRGYTF
.	TRBJ1-1	TRBV28	CATRTGVIEAFF
.	TRBJ2-7	TRBV30	CAWSVGGSRYEQYF
.	TRBJ2-2	TRBV18	CASSPTAGVGTGELFF
.	TRBJ2-5	TRBV20-1	CSARRETQYF
.	TRBJ2-2	TRBV6-5	CASSGLGLATGELFF
.	TRBJ2-7	TRBV10-2	CASTGQGYEQYF
.	TRBJ1-4	TRBV7-6	CASSAQGLTREKLFF
.	TRBJ2-5	TRBV18	CASSRAGESGETQYF
.	TRBJ2-5	TRBV30	CAWSGPGLAENFQETQYF
.	TRBJ2-7	TRBV27	CATHGLAGPYEQYF
.	TRBJ2-7	TRBV9	CASSVDSSSYEQYF
few	TRBJ1-5	TRBV2	CASSPDRDNQPQHF
.	TRBJ1-1	TRBV10-2	CASSETGVIEAFF
.	TRBJ1-1	TRBV19	CASRTQGMNTEAFF
.	TRBJ1-1	TRBV30	CALLRVAKTEAFF
.	TRBJ1-1	TRBV19	CASSASRQMPEAFF
.	TRBJ2-1	TRBV6-4	CASSGHSNNEQFF
.	TRBJ1-5	TRBV7-2	CASSLQQGRNQPQHF
.	TRBJ2-7	TRBV7-2	CASTLWGGERTYEQYF
.	TRBJ2-2	TRBV29-1	CSAGGLAGASRTGELFF
.	TRBJ2-3	TRBV5-1	CASRLTGSTDTQYF
few	TRBJ2-1	TRBV6-1	CASSRLAGGKNEQFF
.	TRBJ1-1	TRBV5-1	CASSKAGGAGEAFF
once	TRBJ2-1	TRBV30	CAWSVLGGGYNEQFF
many	TRBJ1-4	TRBV6-5	CASRLGQFNEKLFF
.	TRBJ2-3	TRBV30	CAWSIEADTQYF